A single sample gave rise to the 32 T cell receptor beta chains below, sequenced in a study of pediatric ulcerative colitis. The table came from immunoSEQ multiplex PCR; TCRdb's copy has only in-frame clones and leaves some out. This sample has more than 50,000 clones, with about 80% found just once. The sample taken for sequencing was blood. These receptors were collected from a boy under 18 with moderate ulcerative colitis.

J is TRBJ1-3 and V is TRBV5-1, with 9 bases identical to TRBD1. The V and J ends lost 4 bases and 4 bases, in that order; junction bases with no gene match: 6. There are 15 residues in the CDR3. Germline CDR1 reads SGHRS; CDR2 reads YFSETQ. For the CDR3, the DNA is TGCGCCAGCAGCCCTACAGGGGGCCAAGGAAACACCATATATTTT. Its protein product is CASSPTGGQGNTIYF.

This clone was counted a few times. The chain is built from TRBV19 and TRBJ1-5; the D gene is possibly TRBD1 (5 bases). This CDR3 has 15 amino acids. V was trimmed by 6 bases and J by 6 bases, leaving 18 bases between them. Germline V CDR1 and CDR2: LNHDA, SQIVND (reference sequence). In DNA, the CDR3 is TGTGCCAGTAGCATTCAGGGAACCGTTGGTCAGCCCCAGCATTTT. This sequence encodes CASSIQGTVGQPQHF.

The chain combines TRBV9 with TRBJ2-5; 10 bases fit TRBD2. The V segment lost 3 bases and the J segment 1 base; nucleotides outside the gene matches: 12. The CDR3 loop spans 18 amino acids. Germline CDR1 SGDLS, CDR2 YYNGEE. CDR3 protein: CASSGGYLAGGLQETQYF. The CDR3 nucleotides are TGTGCCAGCAGCGGAGGTTACTTAGCGGGGGGCCTCCAAGAGACCCAGTACTTC.

The genes are TRBV19 and TRBJ1-5, with D unclear. V lost 1 base and J lost 4, with 11 bases in between. This CDR3 has 15 amino acids. The germline gives CDR1 LNHDA, CDR2 SQIVND (reference sequence). This CDR3 is CASSIGHRLNQPQHF. CDR3 nucleotides: TGTGCCAGTAGTATAGGACATCGGTTGAATCAGCCCCAGCATTTT.

V and J are TRBV5-4 and TRBJ1-2, with TRBD1 identical over 7 bases. Unmatched junction bases numbered 5, after V lost 2 bases and J lost 4 bases. This CDR3 is 14 amino acids long. In germline, CDR1 is SGHNT, CDR2 YYREEE (reference sequence). The CDR3, as DNA: TGTGCCAGCAGCTTCGCGGGACAGATCTATGGCTACACCTTC. Its translation is CASSFAGQIYGYTF.

The CDR3 nucleotides are TGTGCCATCAGAGGACAGGGCCAAGAAGCTTTCTTT. It translates to CAIRGQGQEAFF. The V gene is TRBV10-3, the J gene TRBJ1-1; 8 bases agree with TRBD1. The CDR3 sequence is 12 residues long. Germline assignment: CDR1 ENHRY and CDR2 SYGVKD. After removal of 6 bases from V and 8 bases from J, the junction contained 5 bases not matched to a gene.

This clone was seen once. The chain couples TRBV29-1 to TRBJ2-3; 11 bases are shared with TRBD2. Germline lookup yields CDR1 SQVTM and CDR2 ANQGSEA. The CDR3 contains 17 residues. J gave up 2 bases and V 4 bases, and 11 bases lay outside the gene matches. DNA for the CDR3: TGCAGCGTTGGTACCTACCTAGCGGGGGGTGTCACAGATACGCAGTATTTT. Residues: CSVGTYLAGGVTDTQYF.

The V and J genes are TRBV2 and TRBJ1-2; D is unresolved. Germline CDR1 SNHLY, CDR2 FYNNEI. CDR3 size: 13 residues. Trimming pared 6 bases from V and 4 bases from J, leaving 12 bases between. This chain's CDR3 is CASRRVAGYGYTF. CDR3 coding DNA: TGTGCCAGCAGGAGGGTTGCCGGCTATGGCTACACCTTC.

The chain has TRBV30 and TRBJ1-2; D unresolved. CDR1 is GTSNPN, CDR2 SVGIG, per germline (reference sequence). CDR3 length: 12 amino acids. The germline V and J ends were trimmed by 8 bases and 2 bases, with 12 bases remaining between them. As DNA, the CDR3 is TGTGCCGGCGGCTCCGGGAACTATGGCTACACCTTC. It codes for CAGGSGNYGYTF.

The chain has TRBV5-8 and TRBJ2-5, with 10 bases aligning to TRBD1. The CDR3 is 15 residues long. Germline loops: CDR1 SGHTS, CDR2 YDEGEE. The V segment lost 3 bases and the J segment 5 bases; nucleotides outside the gene matches: 7. DNA for the CDR3: TGTGCCAGCAGCTCCGGGACAGGGGTAGGGGAGACCCAGTACTTC. It translates to CASSSGTGVGETQYF.

The chain recombines TRBV18 with TRBJ2-5; D may be TRBD2 (6 bases). The CDR3 spans 14 residues. Germline V gene lookup returns CDR1 KGHSH and CDR2 LQKENI. Trimming removed 11 bases at V and 4 bases at J, with 20 bases between. The CDR3 nucleotides read TGTGCCGGTAGCGGTGGAAGGAGCGGAGAGACCCAGTACTTC. It codes for CAGSGGRSGETQYF.

V is TRBV4-1 and J is TRBJ1-5; D perhaps matches TRBD1 (6 bases). This CDR3 has 17 amino acids. V shed 1 base and J shed 6 bases, with 19 bases lying between them. Germline V CDR1 and CDR2: MGHRA, YSYEKL. The CDR3 region is CASSQVPGAGIVQPQHF. CDR3 nucleotides: TGCGCCAGCAGCCAAGTGCCGGGGGCGGGGATCGTTCAGCCCCAGCATTTT.

The chain combines TRBV27 with TRBJ1-4; D possibly corresponds to TRBD1 (5 bases). Germline CDR1 MNHEY, CDR2 SMNVEV (reference sequence). V lost 1 base, J lost 8 bases, and 11 bases lay in between. The CDR3 consists of 14 residues. CDR3 sequence reads: CASSLLMGREKLFF. For the CDR3, the DNA is TGTGCCAGCAGTTTATTAATGGGGCGGGAAAAACTGTTTTTT.

The V call is TRBV5-6, the J call TRBJ1-2; D gene uncertain. V lost 5 bases to trimming and J lost 2 bases, with 16 bases between them. Germline CDR1 reads SGHDT; CDR2 reads YYEEEE. This CDR3 is 15 amino acids long. The CDR3 DNA is TGTGCCAGCAGTAGTGTTAGGGTGGAGAACTATGGCTACACCTTC. Translation gives CASSSVRVENYGYTF.

This chain uses TRBV6-5 with TRBJ2-3; weak D call: TRBD2 (5 bases). V was trimmed by 5 bases and J by 2 bases, leaving 11 bases between them. CDR3 length: 14 residues. Germline CDR1 is MNHEY and CDR2 is SVGAGI. The CDR3 region is CASSRGLFTDTQYF. Written as DNA, the CDR3 is TGTGCCAGCAGTCGCGGACTTTTCACAGATACGCAGTATTTT.

V gene TRBV2 combines with J gene TRBJ2-2, with D perhaps being TRBD1 or TRBD2 (6 bases each). Germline values: CDR1 SNHLY, CDR2 FYNNEI. The CDR3 is 16 residues long. V dropped 2 bases and J dropped 0 bases, with 10 bases sitting between them. The CDR3 sequence: CASSEMGGSNTGELFF. The CDR3 nucleotides are TGTGCCAGCAGTGAAATGGGGGGCTCGAACACCGGGGAGCTGTTTTTT. The entire variable domain, with the rest obtained from reference TRBV2 and TRBJ2-2, is as follows: EPEVTQTPSHQVTQMGQEVILRCVPISNHLYFYWYRQILGQKVEFLVSFYNNEISEKSEIFDDQFSVERPDGSNFTLKIRSTKLEDSAMYFCASSEMGGSNTGELFFGEGSRLTVL.

The chain has TRBV19 and TRBJ1-1; D is unclear. V was pared by 3 bases and J by 6 bases, with 14 bases between. This CDR3 is built from 14 residues. Germline assignment: CDR1 LNHDA and CDR2 SQIVND (reference sequence). The CDR3 here is CASSIRVSVAEAFF. CDR3 DNA sequence: TGTGCCAGTAGTATTCGTGTGAGCGTGGCTGAAGCTTTCTTT.

V usage is TRBV6-1 and J usage is TRBJ1-6, with D possibly being TRBD1 (6 bases). The CDR3 extends over 15 amino acids. CDR1 is MNHNS and CDR2 is SASEGT in the germline V gene. Trimming removed 2 bases at V and 6 bases at J, with 11 bases between. CDR3 sequence: CASSEIRGSNSPLHF. In DNA, the CDR3 is TGTGCCAGCAGTGAAATAAGGGGGAGTAATTCACCCCTCCACTTT.

J is TRBJ2-1 and V is TRBV5-4; 8 positions agree with TRBD2. The germline CDR1 and CDR2 sequences are SGHNT and YYREEE (reference sequence). The CDR3 has 15 residues. V gave up 2 bases and J gave up 0 bases; unmatched junction bases: 1. The CDR3 DNA sequence: TGTGCCAGCAGCTTCAGCGGGAGCTCCTACAATGAGCAGTTCTTC. Its translation is CASSFSGSSYNEQFF.

This chain joins TRBV7-6 and TRBJ1-3; 8 bases are a match to TRBD1. Germline assignment: CDR1 SGHVS and CDR2 FNYEAQ. V was pared by 1 base and J by 5 bases, with 7 bases of the junction left unmatched. CDR3 length: 16 residues. The CDR3 loop is CASSLVSSRGRNTIYF. DNA of the CDR3: TGTGCCAGCAGCTTAGTATCTTCCAGGGGGCGAAACACCATATATTTT.

The chain uses TRBV2 and TRBJ1-1, with 10 positions matching TRBD1. Germline V lookup: CDR1 SNHLY, CDR2 FYNNEI. The V gene end was trimmed by 5 bases and the J gene end by 3 bases; junction bases not matched to a gene: 3. The CDR3 consists of 14 residues. The CDR3: CASSLGQGYTEAFF. The CDR3 DNA is TGTGCCAGCAGTTTGGGACAGGGGTACACTGAAGCTTTCTTT.

The chain carries TRBV27 and TRBJ1-1, with D maybe TRBD1 (6 bases). This CDR3 has 14 residues. V was trimmed by 6 bases and J by 4 bases, leaving 15 bases between them. CDR1 and CDR2 from the germline V gene are MNHEY and SMNVEV (reference sequence). In DNA form, the CDR3 reads TGTGCCAGCAGACGAGACAGGTGGGGCACTGAAGCTTTCTTT. It yields the protein CASRRDRWGTEAFF.

J is TRBJ1-5 and V is TRBV5-1; D is uncertain. CDR3 length: 14 residues. Trimming removed 4 bases from V and 7 bases from J, with 15 bases in between. Germline V CDR1 and CDR2: SGHRS, YFSETQ. CDR3: CASSPGPPGQPQHF. The CDR3 DNA reads as TGCGCCAGCAGCCCCGGTCCCCCGGGGCAGCCCCAGCATTTT.

This CDR3 is CASSPWREGHPGPDTQYF. DNA of the CDR3: TGTGCCAGCAGCCCTTGGAGGGAAGGACACCCAGGCCCAGATACGCAGTATTTT. J is TRBJ2-3 and V is TRBV5-6, with a weak D call TRBD2 (6 bases). Deletions cut 4 bases from V and 4 bases from J, with 25 bases between. The CDR3 spans 18 residues. The germline gives CDR1 SGHDT, CDR2 YYEEEE.

The V call is TRBV10-1, the J call TRBJ2-4; D is possibly TRBD2 (5 bases). In germline, CDR1 is WNHNN, CDR2 SYGVQD (reference sequence). V lost 8 bases to trimming and J lost 2 bases, with 10 bases between them. This CDR3 has 13 amino acids. CDR3 DNA sequence: TGCGCCAGCCGGGGATTCCCCAAAAACATTCAGTACTTC. Translation: CASRGFPKNIQYF.

The rearrangement joins TRBV7-2 to TRBJ1-1; no clear D. Looked up from germline, CDR1 is SGHTA and CDR2 is FQGNSA. CDR3 length: 14 residues. V lost 8 bases and J 2 bases, leaving 15 bases between the germline ends. Written as DNA, the CDR3 is TGTGCCAGCCGAGGGTACGGGCTTAACACTGAAGCTTTCTTT. It is translated as CASRGYGLNTEAFF.

Points on this clone: At one end the junction does not follow the germline gene, possibly because of a read error. The CDR3 DNA reads TGTGCCAGTAGAATAGGGCATACTGAAGCTTTCTTT. The encoded protein is CASRIGHTEAFF. The chain recombines TRBV19 with TRBJ1-1; D gene unclear. This CDR3 is built from 12 residues. CDR1 is LNHDA and CDR2 is SQIVND in the germline V gene (reference sequence).

The rearrangement joins TRBV19 to TRBJ1-2; 10 nucleotides match TRBD1. Trimming removed 4 bases from V and 0 bases from J; junction bases left unmatched: 8. CDR1 is LNHDA, CDR2 SQIVND, per germline (reference sequence). The CDR3 is 17 residues long. The CDR3 DNA sequence: TGTGCCAGTAGTACAGTGGGACAGGGGTTTACTAACTATGGCTACACCTTC. Protein sequence: CASSTVGQGFTNYGYTF.

The chain employs TRBV5-1 and TRBJ2-4; the D call may be TRBD1 or TRBD2 (5 bases each). The CDR3 loop spans 15 amino acids. Germline loops: CDR1 SGHRS, CDR2 YFSETQ. Trimming took off 3 bases at V and 5 bases at J, with 15 bases between the two ends. The CDR3 reads CASSWGRDDENIQYF. CDR3 DNA sequence: TGCGCCAGCAGCTGGGGCCGGGACGATGAAAACATTCAGTACTTC. The variable domain in full, with the rest retrieved from reference TRBV5-1 and TRBJ2-4, is KAGVTQTPRYLIKTRGQQVTLSCSPISGHRSVSWYQQTPGQGLQFLFEYFSETQRNKGNFPGRFSGRQFSNSRSEMNVSTLELGDSALYLCASSWGRDDENIQYFGAGTRLSVL.

A few counts support this clone. This chain connects TRBV2 to TRBJ2-7; a weak D match, TRBD2 (5 bases). Germline CDR1 and CDR2: SNHLY and FYNNEI. V shed 5 bases and J shed 2 bases, with 22 bases lying between them. The CDR3 loop spans 17 amino acids. CDR3 region: CASSPHAVGRTPYEQYF. The CDR3, as DNA: TGTGCCAGCAGTCCTCACGCGGTAGGGCGGACTCCCTACGAGCAGTACTTC. The whole variable domain, remainder taken from reference TRBV2 and TRBJ2-7, is EPEVTQTPSHQVTQMGQEVILRCVPISNHLYFYWYRQILGQKVEFLVSFYNNEISEKSEIFDDQFSVERPDGSNFTLKIRSTKLEDSAMYFCASSPHAVGRTPYEQYFGPGTRLTVT.

The genes are TRBV7-2 and TRBJ1-4; D not resolved. Germline values: CDR1 SGHTA, CDR2 FQGNSA. This CDR3 has 13 amino acids. The V and J ends lost 2 bases and 8 bases respectively, with 9 bases between them. The CDR3 sequence: CASSLTRLEKLFF. The CDR3 nucleotides read TGTGCCAGCAGCTTAACCAGGCTCGAAAAACTGTTTTTT. The full variable domain, completed using reference TRBV7-2 and TRBJ1-4, is GAGVSQSPSNKVTEKGKDVELRCDPISGHTALYWYRQSLGQGLEFLIYFQGNSAPDKSGLPSDRFSAERTGGSVSTLTIQRTQQEDSAVYLCASSLTRLEKLFFGSGTQLSVL.

This clone occurred a few times. The CDR3 sequence: CASGNRGQRNTEAFF. CDR3 bases: TGTGCCAGCGGAAACAGGGGGCAGAGGAACACTGAAGCTTTCTTT. The V gene is TRBV11-2, the J gene TRBJ1-1; TRBD1 matches at 9 bases. The CDR3 sequence is 15 residues long. The germline CDR1 and CDR2 sequences are SGHAT and FQNNGV. V trimming: 8 bases; J trimming: 1 base; junction bases outside the gene matches: 8.